The sequence of this T cell receptor beta chain was determined in a study of T cell responses to AZD1222 COVID-19 vaccine. Comments on this clone: Its specificity is not known.

Deletions cut 1 base from V and 1 base from J, with 7 bases between. Germline V lookup: CDR1 GTSNPN, CDR2 SVGIG (reference sequence). The CDR3 runs 13 residues. Study outcomes and limitations: At study baseline, merely more than 5 AZD1222 recipients were seropositive. Compared with day 0, the breadth and depth of the Spike-specific TCR repertoire rose significantly after two doses of AZD1222.

Repertoires were generated with immunoSEQ multiplex PCR, while TCRdb's copy carries only in-frame clones and drops some. Of about 93,000 clones detected, roughly 90% appear once; the ten largest clones hold over 2.5%. The source material was peripheral blood, sampled on day 0 of MenACWY control vaccination. This chain links TRBV30 with TRBJ1-1, with unresolved D. The receptor's source is an adult in good health. The CDR3 loop reads CAWSGRGNTEAFF. The CDR3 DNA is TGTGCCTGGAGTGGCCGGGGGAACACTGAAGCTTTCTTT.